This T cell receptor beta chain was profiled in a study of blood T cell repertoires in COVID-19 (TCRdb year 2020). About the investigation overall: Samples covering the acute and convalescent phases of COVID-19 were provided by collaborators in the United States, Italy and Spain. The prospective study material was composed of cDNA or gDNA derived from T cells, B-cell-depleted T cells, or PBMCs. Deeply sampled blood TCRbeta repertoires from subjects exposed to, actively infected with, or recovered from COVID-19 were included in the dataset. The repertoires were released in a freely available public database intended as a resource for research on the immune response to SARS-CoV-2. Samples were obtained from the ongoing ImmuneRACE study (first 160 participants) and from 1,254 subjects provided by 6 global collaborators. A de-identified subject ID, COVID-19 status, age in years and sex were almost always included in the sample metadata. Where available, HLA class I and class II types were taken from metadata supplied by the sample provider and were not determined by assay-based typing.

Here is what the overall study found, with its caveats: The quantity of clinical and demographic metadata differed by source and by participant and was supplied without curation.

Worth noting for this clone: Its antigen target is currently unknown. No clone much larger than this one lies a single base away; base qualities are absent.

The CDR3 spans 14 residues, from the cysteine through the phenylalanine. The CDR3 DNA has 42 bases and is translated from base 1. The germline V gene gives CDR1 as SGHTA and CDR2 as FQGTGA. The trim is 3 bases for V and 4 bases for J, with a gap of 10 bases between the germline ends. TCRbeta CDR3 regions were amplified from genomic DNA using the immunoSEQ Assay, a bias-controlled multiplex PCR. Turning to the authors' computational methods: Within the assay, amplification of reference gene primers was used to estimate how many nucleated cells each sample contained. Sequence reads were collapsed and filtered to measure the absolute abundance of every unique TCRbeta CDR3 rearrangement. Productive Simpson clonality was computed per sample as the square root of Simpson's diversity index over productive rearrangements. TCRdb provides this immuneACCESS table in a form limited to in-frame rearrangements. Some clones are lacking; in checked studies, under half of them reflect an unresolved V gene, and why the rest are absent is not known. The DNA was the basis for D and trimming; V, J and clone size are from that table. The sample table records a few hundred thousand clones; roughly 80% of these occur just once. Over 4% of the sample goes to the ten largest clones.

Participants in the prospective study were aged about 18 to 95 years, lived in about two dozen United States geographic areas, and enrolled through a virtual design. To assign participants to cohorts, the prospective study relied on clinical history that participants themselves reported in a screening survey and a study questionnaire. Exposed participants were defined as having been in contact with someone with a PCR-confirmed or clinician-diagnosed COVID-19 case within 2 weeks of study entry. In the prospective study, whole blood, serum and a nasopharyngeal or oropharyngeal swab were collected from each participant by mobile phlebotomists. Prospective study participants could optionally give additional blood draws and questionnaires over an approximately two-month period. Blood samples from the prospective study were shipped frozen or at room temperature prior to DNA extraction.

The sequenced sample was PBMCs or T cells enriched from blood (not recorded which). This chain is built from TRBV7-3 and TRBJ2-1; TRBD1 is a possible D gene, resting on 6 matching bases. The TCR sequence derives from a man aged 35 to 55 who had been exposed to COVID-19. The base sequence is TGTGCCAGCAGCTTCAGGGGCGATTACAATGAGCAGTTCTTC. It codes for CASSFRGDYNEQFF.